This TCR beta chain is from a study of OX40 agonist ivuxolimab in advanced cancers. Germline CDR1 is MNHEY and CDR2 is SVGAGI. Trimming stripped 6 bases from V and 12 bases from J, with 17 bases between. This CDR3 region has 12 residues. TCRdb's table, derived via immunoSEQ multiplex PCR, lists solely in-frame clones and lacks some. Of almost 70,000 clones listed, approximately 91% are singletons. The chain employs TRBV6-5 and TRBJ1-1; TRBD1 might be the D (5 bases). The sequencing used CD4+ or CD8+ T cells sorted from blood, collected in a trial of the OX40 agonist ivuxolimab. This receptor was taken from an adult with an advanced solid tumor such as melanoma, head and neck, liver or kidney cancer. Written as DNA, the CDR3 is TGTGCCAGCAGCAACGGGGCCAGGGAGACTTTCTTT. This codes for CASSNGARETFF.